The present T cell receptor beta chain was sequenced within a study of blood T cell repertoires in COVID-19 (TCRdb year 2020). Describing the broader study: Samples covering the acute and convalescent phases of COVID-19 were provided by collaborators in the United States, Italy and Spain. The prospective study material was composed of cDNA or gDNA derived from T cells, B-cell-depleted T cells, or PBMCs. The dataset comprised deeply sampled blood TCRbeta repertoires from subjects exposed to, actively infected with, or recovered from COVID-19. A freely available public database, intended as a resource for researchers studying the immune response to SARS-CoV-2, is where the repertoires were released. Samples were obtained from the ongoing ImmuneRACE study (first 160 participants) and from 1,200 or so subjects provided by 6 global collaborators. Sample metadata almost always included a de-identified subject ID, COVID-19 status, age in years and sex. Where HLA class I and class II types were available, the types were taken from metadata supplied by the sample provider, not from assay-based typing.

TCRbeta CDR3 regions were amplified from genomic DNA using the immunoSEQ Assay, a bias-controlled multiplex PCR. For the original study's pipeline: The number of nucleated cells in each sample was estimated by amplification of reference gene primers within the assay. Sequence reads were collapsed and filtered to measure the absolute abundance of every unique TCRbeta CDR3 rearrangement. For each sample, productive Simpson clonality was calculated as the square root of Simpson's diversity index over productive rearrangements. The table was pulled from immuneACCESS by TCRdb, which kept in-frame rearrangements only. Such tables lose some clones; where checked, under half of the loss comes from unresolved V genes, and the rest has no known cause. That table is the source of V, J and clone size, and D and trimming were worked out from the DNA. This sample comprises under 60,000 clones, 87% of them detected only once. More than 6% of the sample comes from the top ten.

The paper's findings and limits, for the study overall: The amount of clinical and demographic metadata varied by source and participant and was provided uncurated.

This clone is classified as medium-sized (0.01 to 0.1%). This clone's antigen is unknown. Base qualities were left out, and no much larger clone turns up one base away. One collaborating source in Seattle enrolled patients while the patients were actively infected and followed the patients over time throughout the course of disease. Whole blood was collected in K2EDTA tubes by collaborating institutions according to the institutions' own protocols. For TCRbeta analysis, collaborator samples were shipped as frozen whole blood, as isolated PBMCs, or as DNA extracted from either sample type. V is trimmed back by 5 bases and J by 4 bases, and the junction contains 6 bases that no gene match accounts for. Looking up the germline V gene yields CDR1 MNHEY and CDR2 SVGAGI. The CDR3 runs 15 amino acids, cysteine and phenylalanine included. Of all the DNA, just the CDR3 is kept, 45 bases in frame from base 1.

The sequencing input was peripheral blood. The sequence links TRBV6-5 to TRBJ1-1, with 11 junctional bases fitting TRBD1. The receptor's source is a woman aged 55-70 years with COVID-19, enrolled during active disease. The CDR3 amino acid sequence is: CASSTSGTGGTEAFF. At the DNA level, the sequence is TGTGCCAGCAGTACCTCCGGGACAGGGGGCACTGAAGCTTTCTTT.